This TCR beta chain is from a study of T cell changes during pregnancy in multiple sclerosis. Sequencing used immunoSEQ multiplex PCR; TCRdb keeps in-frame clones, though not all of them. Of more than 80,000 clones listed, 91% were seen once; the top ten hold 3% to 4.5%. From germline, CDR1 is MNHNS and CDR2 SASEGT. The CDR3 is made up of 15 amino acids. The V end lost 0 bases, the J end lost 6 bases, and 11 bases lay between the germline ends. The source material was PBMCs, sampled in the first trimester of pregnancy. The chain couples TRBV6-1 to TRBJ1-4; D is perhaps TRBD1 (5 bases). This receptor was identified in a female donor in good health, serving as a control in a pregnancy study. Some clones in this sample may be carry-over from other donors' samples. This CDR3 is CASSEAVGLDEKLFF. CDR3 bases: TGTGCCAGCAGTGAAGCTGTGGGGCTGGATGAAAAACTGTTTTTT.